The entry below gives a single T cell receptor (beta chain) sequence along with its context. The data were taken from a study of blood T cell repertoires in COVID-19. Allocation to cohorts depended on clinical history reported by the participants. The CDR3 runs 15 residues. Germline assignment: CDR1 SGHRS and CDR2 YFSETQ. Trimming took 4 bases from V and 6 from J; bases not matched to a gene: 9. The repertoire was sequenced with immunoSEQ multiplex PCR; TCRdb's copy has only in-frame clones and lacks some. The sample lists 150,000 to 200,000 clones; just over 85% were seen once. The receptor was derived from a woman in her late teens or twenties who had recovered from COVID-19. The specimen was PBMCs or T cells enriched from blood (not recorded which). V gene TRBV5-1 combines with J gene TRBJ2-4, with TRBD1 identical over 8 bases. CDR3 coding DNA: TGCGCCAGCAGCGCCGGACAGGGCGGTAGAAACATTCAGTACTTC. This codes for CASSAGQGGRNIQYF.